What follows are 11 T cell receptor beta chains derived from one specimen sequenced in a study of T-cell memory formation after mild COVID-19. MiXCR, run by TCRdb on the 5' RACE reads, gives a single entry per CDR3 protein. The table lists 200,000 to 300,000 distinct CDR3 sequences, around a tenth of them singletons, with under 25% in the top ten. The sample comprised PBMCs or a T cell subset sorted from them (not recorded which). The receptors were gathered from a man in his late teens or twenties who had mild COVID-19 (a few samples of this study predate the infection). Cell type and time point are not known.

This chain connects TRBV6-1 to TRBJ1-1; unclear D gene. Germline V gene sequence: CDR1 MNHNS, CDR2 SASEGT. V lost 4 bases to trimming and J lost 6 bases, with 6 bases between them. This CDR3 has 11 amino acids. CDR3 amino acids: CASSGSAEAFF. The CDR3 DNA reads TGTGCCAGCAGTGGGTCGGCTGAAGCTTTCTTT.

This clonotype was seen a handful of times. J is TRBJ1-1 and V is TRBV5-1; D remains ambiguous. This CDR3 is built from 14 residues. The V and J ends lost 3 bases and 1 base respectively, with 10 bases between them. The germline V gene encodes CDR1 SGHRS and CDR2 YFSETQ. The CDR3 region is CASSSMTQNTEAFF. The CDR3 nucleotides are TGCGCCAGCAGCTCGATGACACAGAACACTGAAGCTTTCTTT.

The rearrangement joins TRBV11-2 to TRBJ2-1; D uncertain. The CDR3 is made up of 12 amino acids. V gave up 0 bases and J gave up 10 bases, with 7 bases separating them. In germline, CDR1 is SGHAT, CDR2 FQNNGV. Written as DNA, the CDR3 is TGTGCCAGCAGCTTAGACCCCAGGGAGCAGTTCTTC. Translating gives CASSLDPREQFF.

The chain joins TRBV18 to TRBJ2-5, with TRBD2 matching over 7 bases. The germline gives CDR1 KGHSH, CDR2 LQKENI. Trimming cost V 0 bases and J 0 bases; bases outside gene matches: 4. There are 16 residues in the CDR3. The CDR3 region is CASSPPVRGNQETQYF. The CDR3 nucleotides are TGTGCCAGCTCACCACCGGTGCGGGGGAACCAAGAGACCCAGTACTTC.

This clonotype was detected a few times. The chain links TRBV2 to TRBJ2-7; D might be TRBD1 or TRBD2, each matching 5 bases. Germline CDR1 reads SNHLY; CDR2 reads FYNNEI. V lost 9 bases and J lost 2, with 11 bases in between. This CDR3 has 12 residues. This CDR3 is CARSRDAYEQYF. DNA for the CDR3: TGTGCCAGATCCCGGGACGCCTACGAGCAGTACTTC.

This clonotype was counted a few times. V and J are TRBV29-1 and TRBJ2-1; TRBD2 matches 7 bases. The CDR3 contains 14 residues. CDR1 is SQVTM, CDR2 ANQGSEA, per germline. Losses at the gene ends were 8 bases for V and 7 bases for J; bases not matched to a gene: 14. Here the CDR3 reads CSPPQGLLGNEQFF. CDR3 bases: TGCAGCCCTCCCCAGGGACTACTAGGGAATGAGCAGTTCTTC.

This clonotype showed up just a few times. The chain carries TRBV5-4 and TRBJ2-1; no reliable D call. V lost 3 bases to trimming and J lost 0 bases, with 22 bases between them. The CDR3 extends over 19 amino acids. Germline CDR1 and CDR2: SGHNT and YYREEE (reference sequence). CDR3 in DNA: TGTGCCAGCAGCTCCATTGCGAGACTTACCTTGAGCTCCTACAATGAGCAGTTCTTC. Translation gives CASSSIARLTLSSYNEQFF.

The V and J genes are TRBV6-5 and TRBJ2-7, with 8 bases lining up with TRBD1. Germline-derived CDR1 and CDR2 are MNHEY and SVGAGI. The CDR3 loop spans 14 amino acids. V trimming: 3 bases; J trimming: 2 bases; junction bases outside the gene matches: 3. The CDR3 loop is CASSYWDRTYEQYF. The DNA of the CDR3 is TGTGCCAGCAGTTATTGGGACAGGACCTACGAGCAGTACTTC.

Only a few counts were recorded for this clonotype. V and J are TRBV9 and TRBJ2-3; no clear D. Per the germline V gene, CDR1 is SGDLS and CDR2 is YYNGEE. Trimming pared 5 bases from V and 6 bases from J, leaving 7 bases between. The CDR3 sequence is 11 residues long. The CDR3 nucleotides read TGTGCCAGCAGAAGTGGTGATACGCAGTATTTT. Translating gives CASRSGDTQYF.

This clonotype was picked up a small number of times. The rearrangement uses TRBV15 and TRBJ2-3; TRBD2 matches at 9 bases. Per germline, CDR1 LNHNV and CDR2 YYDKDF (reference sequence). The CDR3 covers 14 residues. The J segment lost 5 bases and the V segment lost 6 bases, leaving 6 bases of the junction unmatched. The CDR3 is CATSGAGGIDTQYF. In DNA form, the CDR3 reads TGTGCCACCAGTGGAGCGGGGGGTATAGATACGCAGTATTTT.

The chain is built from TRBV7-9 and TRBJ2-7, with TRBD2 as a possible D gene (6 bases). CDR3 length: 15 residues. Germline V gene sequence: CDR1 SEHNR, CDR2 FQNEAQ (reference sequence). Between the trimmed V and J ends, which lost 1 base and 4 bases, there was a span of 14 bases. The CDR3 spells CASSLVSGEPYEQYF. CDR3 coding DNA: TGTGCCAGCAGCTTAGTGTCGGGGGAGCCTTACGAGCAGTACTTC.